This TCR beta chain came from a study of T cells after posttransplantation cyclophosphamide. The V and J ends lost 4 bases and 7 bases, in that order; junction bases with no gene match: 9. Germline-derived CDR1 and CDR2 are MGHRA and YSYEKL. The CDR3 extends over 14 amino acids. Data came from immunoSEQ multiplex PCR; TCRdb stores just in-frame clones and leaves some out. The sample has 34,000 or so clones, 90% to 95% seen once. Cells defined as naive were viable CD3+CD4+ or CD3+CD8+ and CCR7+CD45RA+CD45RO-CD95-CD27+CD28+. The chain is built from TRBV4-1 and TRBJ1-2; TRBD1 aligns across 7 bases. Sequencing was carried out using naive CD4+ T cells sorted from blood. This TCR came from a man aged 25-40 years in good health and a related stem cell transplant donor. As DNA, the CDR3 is TGCGCCAGCAGCCTCACAGGGGCGGAGACTGGCTACACCTTC. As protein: CASSLTGAETGYTF.